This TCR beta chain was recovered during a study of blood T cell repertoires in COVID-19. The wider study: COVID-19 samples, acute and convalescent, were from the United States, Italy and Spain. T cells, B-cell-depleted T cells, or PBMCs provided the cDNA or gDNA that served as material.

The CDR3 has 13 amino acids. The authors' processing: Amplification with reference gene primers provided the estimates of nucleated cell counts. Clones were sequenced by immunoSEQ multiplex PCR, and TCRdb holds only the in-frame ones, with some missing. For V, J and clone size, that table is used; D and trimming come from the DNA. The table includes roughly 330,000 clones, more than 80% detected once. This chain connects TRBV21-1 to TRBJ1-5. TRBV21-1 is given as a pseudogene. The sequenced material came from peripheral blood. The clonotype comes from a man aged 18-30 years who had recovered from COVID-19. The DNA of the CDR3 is TGTGCCAGCAGGTGCCGTCCGGGTCAGCCCCAGCATTTT. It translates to CASRCRPGQPQHF.